This T cell receptor (beta chain) is drawn from a study of blood T cell repertoires in COVID-19. About the study: The analysed material was cDNA or gDNA that came from T cells, B-cell-depleted T cells, or PBMCs.

The germline V and J ends were trimmed by 5 bases and 0 bases, with 5 bases remaining between them. Per the germline V gene, CDR1 is MNHEY and CDR2 is SVGAGI. This CDR3 has 13 residues. In the original analysis: The authors estimated nucleated cell counts from reference gene primer amplification. The assay was immunoSEQ multiplex PCR, and TCRdb's table has in-frame clones only and misses some. For V, J and clone size, that table is used; D and trimming come from the DNA. The sample lists approximately 100,000 clones; approximately 90% were seen once. The receptor comes from a man in his 60s with acute or convalescent COVID-19. The chain joins TRBV6-5 to TRBJ1-3; the D is unclear. The specimen was peripheral blood. The CDR3 nucleotides read TGTGCCAGCAGTCCCCTCTCTGGAAACACCATATATTTT. Translated: CASSPLSGNTIYF.